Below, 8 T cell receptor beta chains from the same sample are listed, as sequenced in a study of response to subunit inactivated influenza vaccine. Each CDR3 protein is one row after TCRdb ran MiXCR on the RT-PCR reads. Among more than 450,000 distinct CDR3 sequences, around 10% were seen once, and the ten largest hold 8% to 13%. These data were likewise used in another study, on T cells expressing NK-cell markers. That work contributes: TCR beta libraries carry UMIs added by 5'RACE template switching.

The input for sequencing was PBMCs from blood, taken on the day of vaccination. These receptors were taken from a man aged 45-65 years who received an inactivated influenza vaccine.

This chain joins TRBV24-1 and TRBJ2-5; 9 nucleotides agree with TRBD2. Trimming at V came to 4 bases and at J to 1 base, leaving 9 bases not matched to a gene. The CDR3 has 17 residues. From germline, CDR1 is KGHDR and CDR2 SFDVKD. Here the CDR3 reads CATSERTSESLQETQYF. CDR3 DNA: TGTGCCACCAGTGAGAGGACTAGCGAATCCCTCCAAGAGACCCAGTACTTC.

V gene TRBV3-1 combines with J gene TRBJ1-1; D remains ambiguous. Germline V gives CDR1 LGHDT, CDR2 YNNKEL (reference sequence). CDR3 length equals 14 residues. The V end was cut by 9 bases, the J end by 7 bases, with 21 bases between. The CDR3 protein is CASSRALEWGEAFF. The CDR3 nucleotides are TGTGCCAGTTCCCGAGCGCTTGAATGGGGTGAAGCTTTCTTT.

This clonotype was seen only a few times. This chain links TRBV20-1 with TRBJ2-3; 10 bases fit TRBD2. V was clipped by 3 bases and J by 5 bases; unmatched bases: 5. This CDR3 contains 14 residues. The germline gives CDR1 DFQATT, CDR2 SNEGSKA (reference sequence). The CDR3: CSARKAGGGDTQYF. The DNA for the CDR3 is TGCAGTGCTAGGAAAGCGGGGGGGGGAGATACGCAGTATTTT.

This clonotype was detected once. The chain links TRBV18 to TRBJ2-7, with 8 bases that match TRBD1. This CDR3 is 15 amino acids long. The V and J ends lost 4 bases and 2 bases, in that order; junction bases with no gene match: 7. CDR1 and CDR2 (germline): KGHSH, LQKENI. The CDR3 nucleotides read TGTGCCAGCTCACTAAATCCGACAGGGGCCTACGAGCAGTACTTC. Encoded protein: CASSLNPTGAYEQYF. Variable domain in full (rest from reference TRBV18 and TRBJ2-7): NAGVMQNPRHLVRRRGQEARLRCSPMKGHSHVYWYRQLPEEGLKFMVYLQKENIIDESGMPKERFSAEFPKEGPSILRIQQVVRGDSAAYFCASSLNPTGAYEQYFGPGTRLTVT.

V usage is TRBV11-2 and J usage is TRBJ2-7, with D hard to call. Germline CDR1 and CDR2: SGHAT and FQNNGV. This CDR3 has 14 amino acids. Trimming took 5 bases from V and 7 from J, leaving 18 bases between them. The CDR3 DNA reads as TGTGCCAGCAGCCCTCATTCAGGCGCTAGGGAGCAGTACTTC. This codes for CASSPHSGAREQYF.

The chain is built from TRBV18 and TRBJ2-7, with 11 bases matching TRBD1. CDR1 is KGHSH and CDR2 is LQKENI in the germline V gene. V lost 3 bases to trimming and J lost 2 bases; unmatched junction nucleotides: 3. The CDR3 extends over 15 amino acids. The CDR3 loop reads CASSPWTGGTYEQYF. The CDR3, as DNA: TGTGCCAGCTCACCTTGGACAGGGGGCACCTACGAGCAGTACTTC.

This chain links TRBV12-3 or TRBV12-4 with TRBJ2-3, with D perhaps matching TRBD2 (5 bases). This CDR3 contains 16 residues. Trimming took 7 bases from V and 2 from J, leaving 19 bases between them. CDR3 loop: CASTTYGLLVTDTQYF. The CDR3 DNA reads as TGTGCCAGCACCACCTACGGACTCTTGGTCACAGATACGCAGTATTTT.

CDR3 sequence (DNA): TGTGCCAGCACAAACGAGGGCAAAAACTACGAGCAGTACTTC. This gives the protein CASTNEGKNYEQYF. The chain links TRBV28 to TRBJ2-7; a possible D gene is TRBD2 (5 bases). The V and J ends lost 7 bases and 3 bases respectively, with 16 bases between them. In germline, CDR1 is MDHEN, CDR2 SYDVKM. There are 14 residues in the CDR3. The variable domain in full, completed from reference TRBV28 and TRBJ2-7, reads DVKVTQSSRYLVKRTGEKVFLECVQDMDHENMFWYRQDPGLGLRLIYFSYDVKMKEKGDIPEGYSVSREKKERFSLILESASTNQTSMYLCASTNEGKNYEQYFGPGTRLTVT.